Sequencing of this T cell receptor beta chain was carried out in a study of blood T cell repertoires in COVID-19 (TCRdb year 2020). As for the study more broadly: Samples from collaborators originated in the United States, Italy and Spain and spanned both the acute and convalescent phases of COVID-19. Subjects who had been exposed to COVID-19, were actively infected with it, or had recovered from it provided the deeply sampled blood TCRbeta repertoires that made up the dataset. The material from the prospective study consisted of cDNA or gDNA derived from T cells, B-cell-depleted T cells, or PBMCs. Sample metadata almost always included a de-identified subject ID, COVID-19 status, age in years and sex. The repertoires were made available in a free public database intended to serve as a resource for research on the immune response to SARS-CoV-2. Where HLA class I and class II types were available, the types were taken from metadata supplied by the sample provider, not from assay-based typing. The samples were drawn from the first 160 participants of the ongoing ImmuneRACE study and from 1,254 subjects provided by 6 global collaborators. The research as a whole found: The quantity of clinical and demographic metadata differed by source and by participant and was supplied without curation.

On this clone itself: No antigen is known for it. Per-base quality was not reported, and no clone a single base away is much larger than it.

Whole blood was collected in K2EDTA tubes by collaborating institutions according to the institutions' own protocols. For TCRbeta analysis, collaborators shipped samples in one of three forms: frozen whole blood, isolated PBMCs, or DNA extracted from either of those sample types. The CDR3 runs 14 amino acids, cysteine and phenylalanine included. CDR3 DNA is the only sequence kept; it has 42 bases, read in frame from the first base. V and J lose 2 bases and 1 base, and a span of 7 bases separates them. The germline V gene specifies SGHNT as CDR1 and YENEEA as CDR2. The immunoSEQ Assay, a bias-controlled multiplex PCR, was used to amplify TCRbeta CDR3 regions from genomic DNA. Turning to the authors' computational methods: Within the assay, amplification of reference gene primers was used to estimate how many nucleated cells each sample contained. To quantify the absolute abundance of each unique TCRbeta CDR3 rearrangement, sequence reads were collapsed and filtered. For each sample, productive Simpson clonality was calculated by taking the square root of Simpson's diversity index across productive rearrangements. TCRdb holds this immuneACCESS table with in-frame rearrangements only. Some clones are missing; in checked studies, unresolved V genes explain under half, and the rest has no known cause. Clonal size and the V and J genes are those of that table, whereas D and trimming came from the DNA. This sample gives more than 65,000 clones in total; around 87% of them show up just once. The ten largest account for under 7% of the sample.

The chain is assembled from TRBV11-3 and TRBJ2-3; TRBD2 is a possible D gene, resting on 5 matching bases. The specimen sequenced was peripheral blood. This TCR derives from a man between 45 and 60 years old with active COVID-19. The CDR3 is CASSLSGGTDTQYF. The nucleotide sequence is TGTGCCAGCAGCTTATCCGGGGGCACAGATACGCAGTATTTT.